The source of this T cell receptor (beta chain) is a study of beta chain features in type 1 diabetes. The authors took one heparinised blood draw, averaging roughly 120 mL, from each donor. Study-wide findings and caveats: Within the patient group, naive, central memory and Treg TCRB repertoires appeared more similar to each other than within healthy donors.

Remarks on this clone: Its antigen is undetermined. Other DNA sequences in the sample encode the same CDR3.

Sequencing targeted expressed TCRB transcripts, as all isolated RNA had been reverse transcribed. TCRdb's table, derived via immunoSEQ multiplex PCR, lists solely in-frame clones and lacks some. Of 400,000 to 500,000 clones in the sample, about 15% were seen once. Sequenced: naive CD4+ T cells from blood. The TCR comes from a man aged 25-45 years in good health.

CDR3 DNA sequence: TGTGCCTGGAAGCAGGGTGTATACACCTTC. This encodes CAWKQGVYTF. The chain joins TRBV30 to TRBJ1-2, with D possibly TRBD1 on 5 matching bases. Deletions cut 4 bases from V and 11 bases from J, with 11 bases between. Per germline, CDR1 GTSNPN and CDR2 SVGIG (reference sequence). CDR3 length equals 10 residues.